This T cell receptor beta chain comes out of a study of T-cell reconstitution after alpha-beta-depleted transplantation in children. Unique molecular identifiers were incorporated when the TCRbeta library was constructed. TCRdb reanalysed the PCR reads using MiXCR and keeps one entry per CDR3 protein. Counted here are fewer than 700,000 distinct CDR3 sequences, 23% occurring once; the ten biggest clones make up over 12%. Study-level findings and limits: The main origin of T-cell counts and diversity one year after transplant was newly produced T cells. From surviving recipient T cells and thymic progenitors came the high day-60 TCRbeta diversity observed in some patients. Several hundred graft clones that had expanded were reportedly the source of alpha-beta T cells about two months after transplant.

CDR1 and CDR2 from the germline V gene are SGHTA and FQGNSA. CDR3 length equals 15 residues. Notes on this clonotype: What it binds is not known. One end of the junction varies from germline; a read error may be responsible.

The sequencing used PBMCs, mostly from graft donor cells, collected 360 days after TCRalphabeta/CD19-depleted stem cell transplant. V gene TRBV7-2 combines with J gene TRBJ2-3; maybe TRBD2 (7 bases). This TCR came from a boy younger than two who had a stem cell transplant for acute myeloid leukemia, so the T cells may come from the graft donor. For the CDR3, the DNA is TGTGCCAGCAGCTTAGCGGGGGGGCCGGAAGATACGCAGTACTTT. Protein product: CASSLAGGPEDTQYF.